The 16 T cell receptor beta chains listed next were all sequenced from one sample in a study of glioma-infiltrating T cells. Using RNA template, CDR3s of TCR alpha and beta were amplified with iRepertoire arm-PCR. From the multiplex PCR reads, TCRdb called clonotypes with MiXCR, one entry per CDR3 protein. This sample has around 350,000 distinct CDR3 sequences, with roughly two fifths found just once. The sequenced material came from glioma tissue, nonneoplastic brain tissue, or PBMCs (not recorded which). These receptors were collected from a human donor with low-grade glioma or glioblastoma, undergoing nonglioma brain surgery, or in good health (not recorded which).

The chain has TRBV20-1 and TRBJ1-3; D unclear. The germline CDR1 and CDR2 sequences are DFQATT and SNEGSKA (reference sequence). CDR3 length: 13 amino acids. V was trimmed by 0 bases and J by 6 bases, leaving 9 bases between them. This chain's CDR3 is CSARDLVKNTIYF. The CDR3 coding sequence is TGCAGTGCTAGAGATCTGGTTAAAAACACCATATATTTT.

V usage is TRBV5-4 and J usage is TRBJ2-3; 7 bases are a match to TRBD2. The trim removed 1 base at V and 4 bases at J, leaving 6 bases unmatched. The germline gives CDR1 SGHNT, CDR2 YYREEE (reference sequence). The CDR3 covers 15 residues. The DNA of the CDR3 is TGTGCCAGCAGCTTGAGTTTCCGGGAGGCAGATACGCAGTATTTT. It translates to CASSLSFREADTQYF. Using reference TRBV5-4 and TRBJ2-3 for the parts outside the CDR3, the full variable domain is ETGVTQSPTHLIKTRGQQVTLRCSSQSGHNTVSWYQQALGQGPQFIFQYYREEENGRGNFPPRFSGLQFPNYSSELNVNALELDDSALYLCASSLSFREADTQYFGPGTRLTVL.

The chain is built from TRBV5-1 and TRBJ1-4; D is unclear. CDR3 size: 16 residues. The V end lost 4 bases, the J end lost 0 bases, and 13 bases lay between the germline ends. Germline lookup yields CDR1 SGHRS and CDR2 YFSETQ. CDR3 residues: CASSPNSATTNEKLFF. CDR3 nucleotides: TGCGCCAGCAGCCCGAATTCCGCTACAACTAATGAAAAACTGTTTTTT.

In regard to this clonotype: A much larger clone lies a single base off, so this may be a read error. The chain is built from TRBV15 and TRBJ1-5; D not resolved. CDR1 LNHNV and CDR2 YYDKDF come from the germline V gene (reference sequence). The CDR3 loop spans 13 amino acids. Here the CDR3 DNA reads TGTGACACCAGCTCCGACCCAAATCAGCCCCAGCATTTT. Translating gives CDTSSDPNQPQHF.

The genes are TRBV5-4 and TRBJ2-7, with D uncertain. Germline CDR1 and CDR2: SGHNT and YYREEE (reference sequence). This CDR3 has 13 amino acids. V was cut by 1 base and J by 0 bases, with 5 bases left in between. The CDR3 spells CASSLPSSYEQYF. In DNA, the CDR3 is TGTGCCAGCAGCTTGCCGAGCTCCTACGAGCAGTACTTC. The full variable domain, rest sourced from reference TRBV5-4 and TRBJ2-7, is ETGVTQSPTHLIKTRGQQVTLRCSSQSGHNTVSWYQQALGQGPQFIFQYYREEENGRGNFPPRFSGLQFPNYSSELNVNALELDDSALYLCASSLPSSYEQYFGPGTRLTVT.

The chain combines TRBV29-1 with TRBJ1-3; maybe TRBD1 (5 bases). Trimming took off 7 bases at V and 3 bases at J, with 13 bases between the two ends. Germline V gives CDR1 SQVTM, CDR2 ANQGSEA. This CDR3 is built from 13 residues. The CDR3 bases are TGCAGCGCCCGGGGCAGGGATGGAAACACCATATATTTT. As protein: CSARGRDGNTIYF.

The V gene is TRBV6-1, the J gene TRBJ2-2; D is perhaps TRBD2 (5 bases). The germline V gene has CDR1 MNHNS and CDR2 SASEGT. The V end lost 8 bases, the J end lost 4 bases, and 14 bases lay between the germline ends. The CDR3 has 14 amino acids. The CDR3 reads CASQRGSGTGELFF. DNA of the CDR3: TGTGCCAGCCAACGAGGGTCGGGCACCGGGGAGCTGTTTTTT.

The chain joins TRBV6-2 or TRBV6-3 to TRBJ1-5; no clear D gene. The CDR3 is 13 residues long. Trimming removed 6 bases at V and 4 bases at J, with 10 bases between. Germline V lookup: CDR1 MNHEY, CDR2 SVGEGT. DNA of the CDR3: TGTGCCAGCAGGCCGTGGGAGAATCAGCCCCAGCATTTT. Its protein is CASRPWENQPQHF.

For this clonotype: The junction does not match germline at one end; this may be a read error. This chain connects TRBV19 to TRBJ2-2; possibly TRBD2 for D (5 bases). Per the germline V gene, CDR1 is LNHDA and CDR2 is SQIVND (reference sequence). The CDR3 covers 17 residues. The CDR3 spells CASSIKRGSVNAGELFF. The CDR3 region has the DNA TGTGCCAGTAGTATAAAGCGCGGTAGCGTGAACGCCGGGGAGCTGTTTTTT.

CDR3 bases: TGTGCCGCCGGACAGGGAGGAAAGTTTGGCAATCAGCCCCAGCATTTT. Translation: CAAGQGGKFGNQPQHF. The chain links TRBV2 to TRBJ1-5, with TRBD1 matching 8 bases. This CDR3 spans 16 amino acids. Germline V lookup: CDR1 SNHLY, CDR2 FYNNEI. V dropped 11 bases and J dropped 2; count of bases not matched to a gene: 14.

The chain combines TRBV20-1 with TRBJ2-1; 7 nucleotides match TRBD1. Germline V lookup: CDR1 DFQATT, CDR2 SNEGSKA (reference sequence). Unmatched junction bases numbered 13, after V lost 6 bases and J lost 2 bases. This CDR3 comprises 16 residues. The CDR3 protein is CSAGLTGPTTYNEQFF. Written as DNA, the CDR3 is TGCAGTGCCGGACTGACAGGGCCTACAACCTACAATGAGCAGTTCTTC.

This clonotype was detected a few times. This CDR3 is CASNIRQGSTEAFF. CDR3 coding DNA: TGTGCCAGCAACATAAGACAGGGAAGCACTGAAGCTTTCTTT. The chain has TRBV2 and TRBJ1-1; the match to TRBD1 covers 7 bases. This CDR3 is 14 amino acids long. In germline, CDR1 is SNHLY, CDR2 FYNNEI. The ends lost 7 bases at V and 4 bases at J; junction bases unmatched: 9.

The J gene is TRBJ2-7, the V gene TRBV30; tentatively, D is TRBD1 (5 bases). CDR1 and CDR2 (germline): GTSNPN, SVGIG (reference sequence). The CDR3 extends over 13 amino acids. Deletions cut 0 bases from V and 1 base from J, with 7 bases between. The CDR3: CAWSVDRSYEQYF. For the CDR3, the DNA is TGTGCCTGGAGTGTAGACAGATCCTACGAGCAGTACTTC.

For this clonotype: A much larger clone is a single base away; this may be a read error. The chain employs TRBV28 and TRBJ1-1, with D unclear. The CDR3 is made up of 13 amino acids. CDR1 is MDHEN, CDR2 SYDVKM, per germline. The CDR3 spells CASSWGENTEALF. Here the CDR3 DNA reads TGTGCCAGCAGTTGGGGAGAAAACACTGAAGCTCTCTTT. The full variable domain, with the rest looked up from reference TRBV28 and TRBJ1-1, is DVKVTQSSRYLVKRTGEKVFLECVQDMDHENMFWYRQDPGLGLRLIYFSYDVKMKEKGDIPEGYSVSREKKERFSLILESASTNQTSMYLCASSWGENTEALFGQGTRLTVV.

The rearrangement uses TRBV10-3 and TRBJ1-1, with unresolved D. The CDR3 runs 13 residues. Germline loops: CDR1 ENHRY, CDR2 SYGVKD. Trimming left V 3 bases short and J 1 base short, with 6 bases between. In nucleotides, the CDR3 is TGTGCCATCAGTGATGGCAGGAACACTGAAGCTTTCTTT. Amino acid sequence: CAISDGRNTEAFF.

This clonotype was recorded at least ten times. The genes are TRBV6-1 and TRBJ1-1, with D unresolved. V lost 5 bases and J 4 bases, leaving 17 bases between the germline ends. CDR1 is MNHNS and CDR2 is SASEGT in the germline V gene. The CDR3 spans 15 residues. The CDR3 reads CASSHPPGRVTEAFF. The CDR3 DNA reads as TGTGCCAGCAGTCACCCTCCCGGGAGGGTCACTGAAGCTTTCTTT.